Listed below are T cell receptor beta chains from one sample, sequenced in a study of blood T cell repertoires in COVID-19. Sequencing used immunoSEQ multiplex PCR; TCRdb keeps in-frame clones, though not all of them. Among some 400,000 clones listed, around 87% were seen once. Input material: peripheral blood. The receptors come from a woman aged 25-40 years with COVID-19, enrolled during active disease. Each CDR3 is given with its conserved first and last residue. Each record gives: J gene, V gene, clone size, D gene, CDR3 DNA, CDR3 protein. The D gene is left open where the match is weak. Size is stated for part of the rows, as once, few or many counts, or as a class when the clone is expanded.

J gene: TRBJ1-5
V gene: TRBV5-1
clone size: -
D gene: -
CDR3 DNA: TGCGCCAGCAGCTTGGCCGGCGGGGGAAATCAGCCCCAGCATTTT
CDR3 protein: CASSLAGGGNQPQHF

J gene: TRBJ2-2
V gene: TRBV30
clone size: once
D gene: TRBD2
CDR3 DNA: TGTGCCTGGAGTGTGACGGGAGGGCGGACCGGGGAGCTGTTTTTT
CDR3 protein: CAWSVTGGRTGELFF

J gene: TRBJ1-2
V gene: TRBV29-1
clone size: -
D gene: -
CDR3 DNA: TGCAGCGTTGAAGTTGGCCAGTATGACTATGGCTACACCTTC
CDR3 protein: CSVEVGQYDYGYTF

J gene: TRBJ2-7
V gene: TRBV11-2
clone size: -
D gene: TRBD1
CDR3 DNA: TGTGCCAGCAGCTTCGCCGGGACAGGGCCCTACGAGCAGTACTTC
CDR3 protein: CASSFAGTGPYEQYF

J gene: TRBJ1-5
V gene: TRBV7-9
clone size: -
D gene: TRBD1
CDR3 DNA: TGTGCCAGCAGCCCGGACAGGGGGCGAAGCAATCAGCCCCAGCATTTT
CDR3 protein: CASSPDRGRSNQPQHF

J gene: TRBJ2-3
V gene: TRBV10-3
clone size: -
D gene: TRBD2
CDR3 DNA: TGTGCCATCAAGAATAGCGGGAACCCTGGGGATACGCAGTATTTT
CDR3 protein: CAIKNSGNPGDTQYF

J gene: TRBJ2-5
V gene: TRBV11-1
clone size: -
D gene: TRBD1
CDR3 DNA: TGTGCCAGCAGCTGGGGACAGGGCCCAGAGACCCAGTACTTC
CDR3 protein: CASSWGQGPETQYF

J gene: TRBJ2-7
V gene: TRBV6-2/TRBV6-3
clone size: -
D gene: TRBD2
CDR3 DNA: TGTGCCAGCAGCCCCCTGCGGGGGTACGAGCAGTACTTC
CDR3 protein: CASSPLRGYEQYF

J gene: TRBJ2-7
V gene: TRBV5-4
clone size: few
D gene: TRBD1
CDR3 DNA: TGTGCCAGCAGCTTTGGGACAGGTCCCTACGAGCAGTACTTC
CDR3 protein: CASSFGTGPYEQYF

J gene: TRBJ1-5
V gene: TRBV5-1
clone size: -
D gene: -
CDR3 DNA: TGCGCCAGCAGCTTGGTTGGGGGGGATCAGCCCCAGCATTTT
CDR3 protein: CASSLVGGDQPQHF

J gene: TRBJ2-1
V gene: TRBV11-1
clone size: once
D gene: -
CDR3 DNA: TGTGCCAGCAGCTTAGCGCGAGCGGGCTCTCCTCTCTACAATGAGCAGTTCTTC
CDR3 protein: CASSLARAGSPLYNEQFF

J gene: TRBJ2-7
V gene: TRBV7-9
clone size: -
D gene: -
CDR3 DNA: TGTGCCAGCAGCTTCCTAGCGCGCTACGAGCAGTACTTC
CDR3 protein: CASSFLARYEQYF

J gene: TRBJ1-1
V gene: TRBV30
clone size: -
D gene: -
CDR3 DNA: TGTGCCAAGGATGGGGGGACTGAAGCTTTCTTT
CDR3 protein: CAKDGGTEAFF